Presented here are 21 T cell receptor beta chains from one specimen sequenced in a study of blood T cell repertoires in COVID-19. TCRdb's table, derived via immunoSEQ multiplex PCR, lists solely in-frame clones and lacks some. The data contain about 60,000 clones, about 75% of them singletons. Source material: peripheral blood. The source is a human donor in a cohort sampled during active COVID-19.

This clone has more than one count but fewer than ten. V and J are TRBV7-6 and TRBJ1-2, with D possibly matching TRBD1 (5 bases). The CDR3 spans 14 residues. Germline V gene data show CDR1 as SGHVS and CDR2 as FNYEAQ. Trimming took off 5 bases at V and 2 bases at J, with 12 bases between the two ends. The CDR3 spells CASSPTAGNYGYTF. The CDR3, as DNA: TGTGCCAGCAGCCCCACGGCAGGGAACTATGGCTACACCTTC.

This clone was recorded at least ten times. CDR3 loop: CASSPLSSGAYEQYF. As DNA, the CDR3 is TGCGCCAGCAGCCCTTTGTCTAGCGGCGCCTACGAGCAGTACTTC. The rearrangement joins TRBV5-1 to TRBJ2-7; TRBD2 aligns across 7 bases. The CDR3 spans 15 residues. Germline V gene data show CDR1 as SGHRS and CDR2 as YFSETQ. Trimming took 4 bases from V and 2 from J; bases not matched to a gene: 9.

This clone has just a few counts. The genes are TRBV6-5 and TRBJ1-1; no clear D. The germline CDR1 and CDR2 sequences are MNHEY and SVGAGI. The CDR3 loop spans 12 amino acids. V was pared by 7 bases and J by 6 bases, with 12 bases between. The CDR3 protein is CASMKSRAEAFF. The CDR3 DNA is TGTGCCAGCATGAAGAGTAGAGCTGAAGCTTTCTTT.

This clone was observed a handful of times. The V call is TRBV11-2, the J call TRBJ1-1, with D tentatively TRBD1 (6 bases). The germline V gene has CDR1 SGHAT and CDR2 FQNNGV. The V gene lost 5 bases and the J gene lost 0 bases, with 16 bases spanning the gap. The CDR3 is 16 amino acids. This CDR3 is CASSGRGGRMNTEAFF. The CDR3 DNA reads as TGTGCCAGCAGCGGCAGAGGGGGTAGAATGAACACTGAAGCTTTCTTT.

This sequence joins TRBV29-1 and TRBJ1-5; tentatively, D is TRBD1 (6 bases). Between the trimmed V and J ends, which lost 6 bases and 7 bases, there was a span of 13 bases. CDR1 and CDR2 from the germline V gene are SQVTM and ANQGSEA. The CDR3 runs 12 residues. The CDR3 is CSVKGVGQPQHF. CDR3 nucleotides: TGCAGCGTAAAGGGGGTGGGACAGCCCCAGCATTTT. Full variable domain (rest looked up from reference TRBV29-1 and TRBJ1-5): SAVISQKPSRDICQRGTSLTIQCQVDSQVTMMFWYRQQPGQSLTLIATANQGSEATYESGFVIDKFPISRPNLTFSTLTVSNMSPEDSSIYLCSVKGVGQPQHFGDGTRLSIL.

CDR3 DNA: TGTGCCAGCTCACCACAACAGGGGGTTGAAGCTTTCTTT. Translation gives CASSPQQGVEAFF. The genes are TRBV18 and TRBJ1-1; 8 bases align to TRBD1. J lost 7 bases, V lost 1 base, and 2 bases had no gene match. CDR1 is KGHSH, CDR2 LQKENI, per germline. The CDR3 is made up of 13 amino acids.

Concerning this clone: In the same sample, other DNA sequences code for this CDR3. J is TRBJ2-6 and V is TRBV7-3; D is uncertain. The CDR3 contains 15 residues. V lost 2 bases, J lost 4 bases, and 9 bases lay in between. Germline V gene data show CDR1 as SGHTA and CDR2 as FQGTGA. DNA for the CDR3: TGTGCCAGCAGCTTAGCCGGTTACGGGGCCAACGTCCTGACTTTC. Residues: CASSLAGYGANVLTF.

The chain combines TRBV5-1 with TRBJ1-1; TRBD1 matches 8 bases. The CDR3 length is 16 residues. The germline gives CDR1 SGHRS, CDR2 YFSETQ. With 3 bases clipped from V and 1 base from J, the junction kept 8 bases outside the gene matches. The chain's CDR3 is CASSYGQGVWNTEAFF. CDR3 sequence (DNA): TGCGCCAGCAGCTACGGACAGGGCGTGTGGAACACTGAAGCTTTCTTT.

This clone occurred a few times. J is TRBJ1-1 and V is TRBV4-1; 8 bases match TRBD1. Per the germline V gene, CDR1 is MGHRA and CDR2 is YSYEKL. The CDR3 contains 15 residues. V shed 1 base and J 1 base; nucleotides not matched to a gene: 2. The DNA of the CDR3 is TGCGCCAGCAGCCAAGCTGGACAGGGGAACACTGAAGCTTTCTTT. Translated: CASSQAGQGNTEAFF.

V gene TRBV7-2 combines with J gene TRBJ2-1, with TRBD1 matching over 9 bases. This CDR3 has 16 residues. CDR1 SGHTA and CDR2 FQGNSA come from the germline V gene. Trimming took 4 bases from V and 2 from J; bases not matched to a gene: 6. CDR3 nucleotide sequence: TGTGCCAGCAGCTGGGGACAGGGTCGGACCTACAATGAGCAGTTCTTC. Amino acids: CASSWGQGRTYNEQFF.

The chain couples TRBV28 to TRBJ2-2, with TRBD1 matching 9 bases. The CDR3 is 18 amino acids. The germline gives CDR1 MDHEN, CDR2 SYDVKM. With 4 bases clipped from V and 1 base from J, the junction kept 10 bases outside the gene matches. CDR3 residues: CASSWKTGTGWNTGELFF. The CDR3 nucleotides read TGTGCCAGCAGTTGGAAAACCGGGACAGGGTGGAACACCGGGGAGCTGTTTTTT. The whole variable domain, filled in from reference TRBV28 and TRBJ2-2, reads DVKVTQSSRYLVKRTGEKVFLECVQDMDHENMFWYRQDPGLGLRLIYFSYDVKMKEKGDIPEGYSVSREKKERFSLILESASTNQTSMYLCASSWKTGTGWNTGELFFGEGSRLTVL.

The CDR3 is CASSPRRSPGKDGELFF. In DNA form, the CDR3 reads TGTGCCAGCAGCCCACGGCGATCCCCAGGGAAGGACGGGGAGCTGTTTTTT. The rearrangement links TRBV7-9 to TRBJ2-2; tentatively, D is TRBD1 (5 bases). V was pared by 5 bases and J by 7 bases, with 23 bases between. The CDR3 is 17 residues long. The germline V gene has CDR1 SEHNR and CDR2 FQNEAQ (reference sequence).

This chain connects TRBV14 to TRBJ2-3; 13 positions match TRBD2. CDR1 SGHDN and CDR2 FVKESK come from the germline V gene. Germline trimming cut 4 bases from V and 0 bases from J; bases unmatched to any gene: 7. CDR3 length: 18 residues. CDR3 nucleotides: TGTGCCAGCAGCCCTCGACTAGCGGGGGGAATTAGCACAGATACGCAGTATTTT. Translated, it gives CASSPRLAGGISTDTQYF.

CDR3 DNA: TGTGCCAGCGCGAGCGGGACCTACAATGAGCAGTTCTTC. Translation: CASASGTYNEQFF. The V gene is TRBV6-5, the J gene TRBJ2-1; TRBD2 aligns across 7 bases. Per the germline V gene, CDR1 is MNHEY and CDR2 is SVGAGI. After removal of 8 bases from V and 2 bases from J, the junction contained 3 bases not matched to a gene. The CDR3 is 13 amino acids.

The rearrangement links TRBV10-2 to TRBJ1-5; D unclear. This CDR3 contains 14 residues. Trimming took 6 bases from V and 7 from J, leaving 16 bases between them. Germline assignment: CDR1 WSHSY and CDR2 SAAADI. The CDR3 reads CASRADTGSQPQHF. CDR3 DNA sequence: TGCGCCAGCAGGGCCGACACGGGGAGCCAGCCCCAGCATTTT.

The chain recombines TRBV7-2 with TRBJ2-5, with 9 bases that match TRBD1. From germline, CDR1 is SGHTA and CDR2 FQGNSA. The J segment lost 4 bases and the V segment lost 5 bases, leaving 5 bases of the junction unmatched. CDR3 length: 14 amino acids. The CDR3 DNA follows: TGTGCCAGCAGCCCAACAGGGGGCGGAGAGACCCAGTACTTC. Protein: CASSPTGGGETQYF.

This clone was seen a few times. The rearrangement uses TRBV4-2 and TRBJ2-3, with a possible D match to TRBD2 (6 bases). From germline, CDR1 is LGHNA and CDR2 YNFKEQ. Trimming stripped 4 bases from V and 3 bases from J, with 14 bases between. This CDR3 has 15 residues. CDR3 sequence: CASSRSLGGTDTQYF. The CDR3, as DNA: TGTGCCAGCAGCCGTAGTTTGGGGGGAACAGATACGCAGTATTTT.

V is TRBV5-1 and J is TRBJ2-5; 8 nucleotides align to TRBD2. V lost 4 bases and J lost 4; bases outside the gene matches: 9. The CDR3 consists of 15 residues. Germline V lookup: CDR1 SGHRS, CDR2 YFSETQ. The chain's CDR3 is CASSLAGRGGETQYF. DNA of the CDR3: TGCGCCAGCAGCCTGGCCGGGAGGGGCGGAGAGACCCAGTACTTC.

V is TRBV2 and J is TRBJ1-6; D may be TRBD1 (6 bases). The CDR3 is made up of 13 amino acids. Germline CDR1 reads SNHLY; CDR2 reads FYNNEI. V was cut by 7 bases and J by 8 bases, with 12 bases left in between. CDR3 region: CASKRDTHSPLHF. The CDR3 nucleotides are TGTGCCAGCAAACGGGACACCCATTCACCCCTCCACTTT.

The gene calls are TRBV3-1 (or the pseudogene TRBV3-2) and TRBJ1-5; tentative D call: TRBD1 (5 bases). The V gene's germline CDR1 is LGHDT and CDR2 YNNKEL (reference sequence). With 4 bases removed from V and 5 bases from J, the gap between germline ends came to 12 bases. The CDR3 runs to 14 residues. The CDR3 region is CASSLGGADQPQHF. CDR3 nucleotide sequence: TGTGCCAGCAGCCTGGGAGGGGCCGATCAGCCCCAGCATTTT.

In this sample, this clone turned up many times. This chain connects TRBV5-1 to TRBJ1-5; 7 positions match TRBD1. The CDR3 loop spans 15 amino acids. V lost 0 bases and J lost 6; bases outside the gene matches: 6. Germline V lookup: CDR1 SGHRS, CDR2 YFSETQ. CDR3 nucleotides: TGCGCCAGCAGCTTGGGCGACAGGGACGGTCAGCCCCAGCATTTT. It codes for CASSLGDRDGQPQHF.